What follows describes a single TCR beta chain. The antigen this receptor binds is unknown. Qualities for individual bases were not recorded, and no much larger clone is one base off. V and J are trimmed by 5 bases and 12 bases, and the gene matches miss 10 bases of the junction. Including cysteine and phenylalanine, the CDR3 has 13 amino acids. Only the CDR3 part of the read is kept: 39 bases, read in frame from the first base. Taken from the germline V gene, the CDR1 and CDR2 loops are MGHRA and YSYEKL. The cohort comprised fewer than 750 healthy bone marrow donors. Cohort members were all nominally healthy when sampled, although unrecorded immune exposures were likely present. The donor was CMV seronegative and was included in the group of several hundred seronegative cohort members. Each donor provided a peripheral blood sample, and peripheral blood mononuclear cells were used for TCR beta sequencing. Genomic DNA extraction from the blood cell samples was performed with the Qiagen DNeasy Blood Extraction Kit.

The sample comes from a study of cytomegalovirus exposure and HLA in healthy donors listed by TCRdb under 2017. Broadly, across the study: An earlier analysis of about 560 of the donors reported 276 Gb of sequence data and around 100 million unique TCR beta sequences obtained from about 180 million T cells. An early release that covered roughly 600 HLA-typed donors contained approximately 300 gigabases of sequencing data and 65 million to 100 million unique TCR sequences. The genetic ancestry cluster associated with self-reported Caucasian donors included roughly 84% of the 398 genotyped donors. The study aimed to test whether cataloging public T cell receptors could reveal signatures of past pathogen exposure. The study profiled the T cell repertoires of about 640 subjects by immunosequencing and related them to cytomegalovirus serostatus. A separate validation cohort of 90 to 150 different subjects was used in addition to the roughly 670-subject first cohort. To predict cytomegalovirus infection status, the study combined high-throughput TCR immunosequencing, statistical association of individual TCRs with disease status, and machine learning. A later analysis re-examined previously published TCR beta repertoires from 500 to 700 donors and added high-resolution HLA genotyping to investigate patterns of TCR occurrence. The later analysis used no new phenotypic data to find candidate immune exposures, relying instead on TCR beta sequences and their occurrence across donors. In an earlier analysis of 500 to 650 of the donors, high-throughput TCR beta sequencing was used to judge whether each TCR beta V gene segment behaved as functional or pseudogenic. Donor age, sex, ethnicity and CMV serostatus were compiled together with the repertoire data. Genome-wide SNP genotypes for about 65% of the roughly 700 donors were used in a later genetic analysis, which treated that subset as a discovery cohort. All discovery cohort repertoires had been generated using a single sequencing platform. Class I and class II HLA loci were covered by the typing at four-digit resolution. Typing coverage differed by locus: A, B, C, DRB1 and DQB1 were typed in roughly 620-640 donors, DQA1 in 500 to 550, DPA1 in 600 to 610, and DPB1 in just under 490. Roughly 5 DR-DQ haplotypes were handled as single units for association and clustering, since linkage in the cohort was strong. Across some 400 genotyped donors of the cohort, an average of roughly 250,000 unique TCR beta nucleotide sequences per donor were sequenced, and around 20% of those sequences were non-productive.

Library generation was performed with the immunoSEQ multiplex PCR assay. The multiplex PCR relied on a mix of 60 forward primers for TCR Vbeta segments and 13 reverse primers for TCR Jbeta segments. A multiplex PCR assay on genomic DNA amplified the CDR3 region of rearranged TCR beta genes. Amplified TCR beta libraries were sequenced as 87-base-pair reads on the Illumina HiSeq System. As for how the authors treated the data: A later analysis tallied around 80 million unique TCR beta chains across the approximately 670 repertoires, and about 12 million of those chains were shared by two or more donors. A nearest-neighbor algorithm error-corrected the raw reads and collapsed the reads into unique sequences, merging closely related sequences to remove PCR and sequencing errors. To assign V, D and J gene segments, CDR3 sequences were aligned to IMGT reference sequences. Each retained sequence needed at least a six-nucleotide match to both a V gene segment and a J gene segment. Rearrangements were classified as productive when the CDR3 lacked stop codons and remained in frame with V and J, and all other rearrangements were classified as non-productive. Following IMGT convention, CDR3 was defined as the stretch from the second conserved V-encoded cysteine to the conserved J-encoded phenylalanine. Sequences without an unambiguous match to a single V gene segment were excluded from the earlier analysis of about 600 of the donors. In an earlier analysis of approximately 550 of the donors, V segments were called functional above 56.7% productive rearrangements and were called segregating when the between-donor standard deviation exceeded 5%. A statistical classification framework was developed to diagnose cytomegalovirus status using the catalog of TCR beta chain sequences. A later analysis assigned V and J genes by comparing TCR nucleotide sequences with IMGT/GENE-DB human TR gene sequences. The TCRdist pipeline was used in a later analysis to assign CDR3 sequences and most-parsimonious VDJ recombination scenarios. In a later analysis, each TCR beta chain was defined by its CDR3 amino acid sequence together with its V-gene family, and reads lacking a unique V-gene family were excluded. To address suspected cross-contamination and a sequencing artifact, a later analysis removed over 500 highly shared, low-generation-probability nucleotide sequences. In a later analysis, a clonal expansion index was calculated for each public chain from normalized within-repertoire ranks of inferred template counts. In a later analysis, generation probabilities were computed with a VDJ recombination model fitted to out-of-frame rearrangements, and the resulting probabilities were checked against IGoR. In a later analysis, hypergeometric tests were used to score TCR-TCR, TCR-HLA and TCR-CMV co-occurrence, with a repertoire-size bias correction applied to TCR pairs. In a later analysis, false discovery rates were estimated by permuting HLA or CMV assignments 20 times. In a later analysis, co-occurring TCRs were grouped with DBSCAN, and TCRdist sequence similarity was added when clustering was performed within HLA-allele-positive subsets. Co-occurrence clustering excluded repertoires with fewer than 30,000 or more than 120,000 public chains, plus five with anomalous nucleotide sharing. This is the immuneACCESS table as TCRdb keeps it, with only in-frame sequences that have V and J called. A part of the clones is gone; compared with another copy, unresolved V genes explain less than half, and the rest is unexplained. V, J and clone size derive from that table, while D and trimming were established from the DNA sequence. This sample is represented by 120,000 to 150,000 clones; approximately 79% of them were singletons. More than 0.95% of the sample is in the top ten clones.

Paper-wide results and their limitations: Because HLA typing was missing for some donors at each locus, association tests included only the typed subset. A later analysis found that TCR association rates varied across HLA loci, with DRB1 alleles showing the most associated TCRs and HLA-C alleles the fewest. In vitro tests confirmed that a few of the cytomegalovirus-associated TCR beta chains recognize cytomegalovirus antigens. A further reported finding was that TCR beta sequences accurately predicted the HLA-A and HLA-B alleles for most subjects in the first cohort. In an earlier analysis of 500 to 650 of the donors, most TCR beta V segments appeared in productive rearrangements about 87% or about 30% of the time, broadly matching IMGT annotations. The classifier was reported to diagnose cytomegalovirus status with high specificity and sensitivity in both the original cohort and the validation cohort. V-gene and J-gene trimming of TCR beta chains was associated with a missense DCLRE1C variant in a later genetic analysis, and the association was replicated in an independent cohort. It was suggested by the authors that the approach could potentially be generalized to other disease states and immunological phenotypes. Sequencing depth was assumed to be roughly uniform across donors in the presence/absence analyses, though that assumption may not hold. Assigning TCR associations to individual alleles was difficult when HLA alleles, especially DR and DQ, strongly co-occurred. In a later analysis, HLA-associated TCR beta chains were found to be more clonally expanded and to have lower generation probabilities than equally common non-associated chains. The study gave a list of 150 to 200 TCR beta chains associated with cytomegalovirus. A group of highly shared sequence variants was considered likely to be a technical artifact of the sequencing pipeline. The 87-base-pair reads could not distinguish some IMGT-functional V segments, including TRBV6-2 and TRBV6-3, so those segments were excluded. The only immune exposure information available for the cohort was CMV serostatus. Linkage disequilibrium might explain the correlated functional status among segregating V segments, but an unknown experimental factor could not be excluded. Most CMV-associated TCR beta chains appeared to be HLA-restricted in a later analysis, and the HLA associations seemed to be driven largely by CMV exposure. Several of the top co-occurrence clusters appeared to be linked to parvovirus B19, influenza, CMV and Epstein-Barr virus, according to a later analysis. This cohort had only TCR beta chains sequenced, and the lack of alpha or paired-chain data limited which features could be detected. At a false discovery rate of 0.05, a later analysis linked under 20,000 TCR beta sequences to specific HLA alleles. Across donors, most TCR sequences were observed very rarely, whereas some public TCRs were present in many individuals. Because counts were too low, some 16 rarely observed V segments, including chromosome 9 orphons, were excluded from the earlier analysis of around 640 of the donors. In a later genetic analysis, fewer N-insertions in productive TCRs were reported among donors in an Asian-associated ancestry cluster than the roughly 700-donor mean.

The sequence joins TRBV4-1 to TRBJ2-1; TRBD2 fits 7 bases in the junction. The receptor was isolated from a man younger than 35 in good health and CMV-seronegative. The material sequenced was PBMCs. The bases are TGCGCCAGCAGCGGGGGGGGTAGCCTTGGGCAGTTCTTC. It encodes CASSGGGSLGQFF.